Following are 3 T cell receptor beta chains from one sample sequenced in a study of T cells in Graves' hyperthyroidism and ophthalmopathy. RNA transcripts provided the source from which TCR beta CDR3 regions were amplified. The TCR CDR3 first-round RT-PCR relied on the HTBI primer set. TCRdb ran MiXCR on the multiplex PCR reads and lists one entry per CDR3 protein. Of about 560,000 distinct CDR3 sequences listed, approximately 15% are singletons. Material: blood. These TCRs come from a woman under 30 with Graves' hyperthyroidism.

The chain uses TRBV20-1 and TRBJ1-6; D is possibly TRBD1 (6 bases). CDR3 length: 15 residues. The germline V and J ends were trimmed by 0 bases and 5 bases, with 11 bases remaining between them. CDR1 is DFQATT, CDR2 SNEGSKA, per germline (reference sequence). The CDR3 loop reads CSARDTGTHNSPLHF. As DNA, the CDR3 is TGCAGTGCTAGAGATACCGGGACACATAATTCACCCCTCCACTTT.

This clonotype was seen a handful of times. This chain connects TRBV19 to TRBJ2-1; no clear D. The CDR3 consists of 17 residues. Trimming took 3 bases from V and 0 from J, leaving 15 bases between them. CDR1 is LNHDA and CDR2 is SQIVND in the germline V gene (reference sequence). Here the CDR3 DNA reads TGTGCCAGTAGTATGAAGGGTACCTCTAGCTCCTACAATGAGCAGTTCTTC. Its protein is CASSMKGTSSSYNEQFF.

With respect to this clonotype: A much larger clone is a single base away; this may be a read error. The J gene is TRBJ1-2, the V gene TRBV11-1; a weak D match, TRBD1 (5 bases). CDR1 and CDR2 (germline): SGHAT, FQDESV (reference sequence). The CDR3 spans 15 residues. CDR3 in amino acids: CASSLQGQGNYGYAF. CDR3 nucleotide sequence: TGTGCCAGCAGCTTACAGGGCCAAGGAAACTATGGCTACGCCTTC.